The rows below give T cell receptor beta chains drawn from one sample of a study of cytomegalovirus exposure and HLA in healthy donors. The table came from immunoSEQ multiplex PCR; TCRdb's copy has only in-frame clones and leaves some out. This table holds 50,000 to 70,000 clones, 85% to 95% found once. Sequences were obtained from PBMCs. These receptors were taken from a woman aged 18 to 35 in good health and CMV-seropositive. Both conserved end residues are part of each CDR3.

TRBV7-6,TRBJ1-1,CASSLNPASGVTEAFF
TRBV7-8,TRBJ2-5,CASSSGQVQETQYF
TRBV7-2,TRBJ2-1,CASSVYTSPYNEQFF
TRBV7-8,TRBJ2-2,CASSLLTGAGELFF
TRBV16,TRBJ1-2,CASSLGTGNYGYTF
TRBV10-1,TRBJ2-1,CASSHRNNEQFF
TRBV7-6,TRBJ2-1,CASSLDSFSYNEQFF
TRBV4-2,-,CASSHPYEAASDYEQYF
TRBV7-2,TRBJ2-3,CAGSPISGWVTDTQYF
TRBV19,TRBJ1-1,CASSLGFTVNTEAFF
TRBV28,TRBJ1-5,CASSSVVSNQPQHF
TRBV28,TRBJ1-3,CASSLYQEHSGNTIYF
TRBV2,TRBJ2-7,CARQLAGPYEQYF
TRBV28,TRBJ2-5,CASSFRGQGTQTQYF
TRBV7-3,TRBJ2-1,CASSSPASGEGSYNEQFF
TRBV25-1,TRBJ2-3,CASRPTSGGPTDTQYF